A single sample gave rise to the 7 T cell receptor beta chains below, sequenced in a study of cytomegalovirus exposure and HLA in healthy donors. The PCR ran on 60 Vbeta and 13 Jbeta primers. Repertoires were generated with immunoSEQ multiplex PCR, while TCRdb's copy carries only in-frame clones and drops some. The data contain under 150,000 clones, under 85% of them singletons. Sequencing was done on a sample of PBMCs. The source is a woman in her thirties or forties in good health and CMV-seropositive.

This sequence joins TRBV5-1 and TRBJ1-2; TRBD1 agrees at 9 bases. This CDR3 spans 14 amino acids. V shed 3 bases, J shed 6 bases, and the junction held 6 bases outside the gene matches. The V gene's germline CDR1 is SGHRS and CDR2 YFSETQ. The CDR3 bases are TGCGCCAGCAGCTCCTCGGGACAGGGTCATGGCTACACCTTC. The encoded protein is CASSSSGQGHGYTF.

This clone was seen a few times. The chain couples TRBV4-2 to TRBJ2-3; a possible D gene is TRBD1 (6 bases). Germline CDR1 reads LGHNA; CDR2 reads YNFKEQ. Trimming took 0 bases from V and 2 from J, leaving 12 bases between them. The CDR3 length is 16 residues. CDR3 sequence: CASSQDGRGFTDTQYF. The CDR3 DNA is TGTGCCAGCAGCCAAGATGGAAGGGGGTTCACAGATACGCAGTATTTT.

The V call is TRBV18, the J call TRBJ2-1; 11 nucleotides align to TRBD2. V was clipped by 3 bases and J by 9 bases; unmatched bases: 13. This CDR3 has 17 amino acids. Germline CDR1 and CDR2: KGHSH and LQKENI. The CDR3 loop is CASSPTTSGERRGEQFF. As DNA, the CDR3 is TGTGCCAGCTCACCTACGACTAGCGGGGAGCGCCGTGGTGAGCAGTTCTTC.

The chain joins TRBV21-1 to TRBJ1-5; the listed D gene, TRBD1, was not tested against the DNA. TRBV21-1 is marked as a pseudogene. This CDR3 comprises 17 residues. The CDR3 bases are TGTGCCAGCAGCAAAAATGAGTGGGCAGCTAGCAATCAGCCCCAGCATTTT. The encoded protein is CASSKNEWAASNQPQHF.

This clone appeared a single time. Other DNA sequences of this sample code for an identical CDR3. V usage is TRBV2 and J usage is TRBJ1-1; tentative D call: TRBD1 (5 bases). This CDR3 is 13 amino acids long. The germline V and J ends were trimmed by 4 bases and 1 base, with 7 bases remaining between them. CDR1 is SNHLY and CDR2 is FYNNEI in the germline V gene. CDR3 DNA sequence: TGTGCCAGCAGTGGACAGACGAACACTGAAGCTTTCTTT. Protein: CASSGQTNTEAFF.

This chain joins TRBV6-6 and TRBJ1-4, with 7 bases identical to TRBD1. The CDR3 sequence is 14 residues long. Germline V CDR1 and CDR2: MNHNY, SVGAGI (reference sequence). The ends lost 5 bases at V and 7 bases at J; junction bases unmatched: 7. The CDR3 reads CASSLQGSAEKLFF. The CDR3 DNA sequence: TGTGCCAGCAGTCTACAGGGGAGTGCTGAAAAACTGTTTTTT.

The chain employs TRBV19 and TRBJ1-2, with 10 bases lining up with TRBD1. The germline gives CDR1 LNHDA, CDR2 SQIVND (reference sequence). This CDR3 comprises 14 residues. The V and J ends lost 7 bases and 6 bases, in that order; junction bases with no gene match: 8. CDR3 region: CASTLGTGADGYTF. CDR3 DNA sequence: TGTGCCAGTACCCTCGGGACAGGGGCGGATGGCTACACCTTC.